Each of the 10 T cell receptor beta chains below was sequenced from the same sample in a study of OX40 agonist ivuxolimab in advanced cancers. Sequencing used immunoSEQ multiplex PCR; TCRdb keeps in-frame clones, though not all of them. The repertoire has roughly 80,000 clones, around 87% of them found once; the top ten carry roughly 6.3%. The sample consisted of CD4+ or CD8+ T cells sorted from blood, taken in a trial of the OX40 agonist ivuxolimab. These TCRs come from an adult with an advanced solid tumor such as melanoma, head and neck, liver or kidney cancer.

The rearrangement links TRBV6-1 to TRBJ1-1; a weak D match, TRBD1 (6 bases). There are 14 residues in the CDR3. Trimming pared 6 bases from V and 1 base from J, leaving 12 bases between. Germline V CDR1 and CDR2: MNHNS, SASEGT. The CDR3 coding sequence is TGTGCCAGCAGGAGGGGGGAGACGAACACTGAAGCTTTCTTT. Translation gives CASRRGETNTEAFF.

The chain uses TRBV6-5 and TRBJ1-2; tentatively, D is TRBD1 (6 bases). Germline V CDR1 and CDR2: MNHEY, SVGAGI. This CDR3 region has 14 residues. V was cut by 5 bases and J by 1 base, with 11 bases left in between. The CDR3 reads CASSDRTFNYGYTF. The CDR3 coding sequence is TGTGCCAGCAGTGACAGGACATTTAACTATGGCTACACCTTC.

This sequence joins TRBV6-5 and TRBJ2-1, with TRBD2 matching over 15 bases. CDR1 is MNHEY, CDR2 SVGAGI, per germline. V dropped 2 bases and J dropped 6; count of bases not matched to a gene: 2. The CDR3 length is 16 residues. The CDR3 bases are TGTGCCAGCAGTTACCGGGGACTAGCGGGAGGCAATGAGCAGTTCTTC. This encodes CASSYRGLAGGNEQFF.

The V call is TRBV5-1, the J call TRBJ1-5, with 7 bases aligning to TRBD1. With V trimmed by 6 bases and J by 0 bases, 12 bases remained unmatched. In germline, CDR1 is SGHRS, CDR2 YFSETQ. This CDR3 comprises 17 residues. The CDR3 region is CASIIPPRGDSNQPQHF. For the CDR3, the DNA is TGCGCCAGCATCATCCCGCCCAGGGGGGATAGCAATCAGCCCCAGCATTTT. Looking up the rest from reference TRBV5-1 and TRBJ1-5 gives the full variable domain: KAGVTQTPRYLIKTRGQQVTLSCSPISGHRSVSWYQQTPGQGLQFLFEYFSETQRNKGNFPGRFSGRQFSNSRSEMNVSTLELGDSALYLCASIIPPRGDSNQPQHFGDGTRLSIL.

The rearrangement uses TRBV6-5 and TRBJ2-1; no clear D. CDR1 is MNHEY and CDR2 is SVGAGI in the germline V gene. The CDR3 length is 12 residues. V shed 6 bases and J shed 7 bases, with 10 bases lying between them. The CDR3 DNA reads as TGTGCCAGCAGGGACCCTTCGAATGAGCAGTTCTTC. It yields the protein CASRDPSNEQFF.

The chain uses TRBV14 and TRBJ2-1, with 14 bases identical to TRBD2. CDR3 length: 17 amino acids. CDR1 and CDR2 from the germline V gene are SGHDN and FVKESK. J gave up 3 bases and V 7 bases, and 8 bases lay outside the gene matches. CDR3 in amino acids: CASKGLAGEPNYNEQFF. CDR3 in DNA: TGTGCCAGCAAGGGACTAGCGGGGGAGCCAAACTACAATGAGCAGTTCTTC.

The chain has TRBV10-3 and TRBJ1-5, with D unresolved. V lost 3 bases and J 6 bases, leaving 12 bases between the germline ends. The germline CDR1 and CDR2 sequences are ENHRY and SYGVKD. The CDR3 contains 14 residues. The CDR3 DNA reads TGTGCCATCAGTGATCTGGGAGGAGGTCAGCCCCAGCATTTT. Protein sequence: CAISDLGGGQPQHF.

V usage is TRBV6-5 and J usage is TRBJ1-2, with D possibly being TRBD1 (5 bases). CDR1 and CDR2 (germline): MNHEY, SVGAGI. The ends were cut back, 6 bases at V and 4 bases at J, with 18 bases in the middle. There are 15 residues in the CDR3. CDR3 amino acids: CASSPSGEGLYGYTF. The CDR3 DNA sequence: TGTGCCAGCAGCCCCTCTGGAGAGGGGCTCTATGGCTACACCTTC.

The chain uses TRBV28 and TRBJ2-2; 9 bases are a match to TRBD1. The CDR3 contains 15 residues. The junction had 6 bases not matched to a gene; V was cut back by 5 bases and J by 5 bases. CDR1 is MDHEN and CDR2 is SYDVKM in the germline V gene. CDR3 sequence reads: CASSNPGQGTGELFF. The DNA of the CDR3 is TGTGCCAGCAGTAATCCGGGACAGGGAACCGGGGAGCTGTTTTTT.

The chain uses TRBV9 and TRBJ2-7; D may be TRBD1 or TRBD2 (7 bases each). Trimming pared 4 bases from V and 1 base from J, leaving 24 bases between. There are 18 residues in the CDR3. From germline, CDR1 is SGDLS and CDR2 YYNGEE. The CDR3 nucleotides are TGTGCCAGCAGCCCCCTCCCAGGGGGGGTTAAGGTGTCCTACGAGCAGTACTTC. This codes for CASSPLPGGVKVSYEQYF.